The present T cell receptor (beta chain) was sequenced within a study of T cell changes during pregnancy in multiple sclerosis. Method: immunoSEQ multiplex PCR; TCRdb's copy keeps in-frame clones and lacks some. The data contain tens of thousands of clones, about 91% of them singletons. V gave up 5 bases and J gave up 10 bases, with 20 bases separating them. This CDR3 region has 14 residues. CDR1 and CDR2 from the germline V gene are SGHTA and FQGTGA. This specimen was CD4+ T cells from peripheral blood mononuclear cells, taken before pregnancy. The clonotype originates from a female donor with multiple sclerosis, enrolled in a pregnancy study. The V gene is TRBV7-3, the J gene TRBJ2-5; maybe TRBD2 (5 bases). The CDR3 reads CASSGLSRHRYQYF. CDR3 nucleotides: TGTGCCAGCAGCGGACTTAGCCGCCATAGGTACCAGTACTTC.